Following are 2 T cell receptor beta chains from one sample sequenced in a study of OX40 agonist ivuxolimab in advanced cancers. Only in-frame clones appear in the TCRdb table, and some are missing; sequencing was by immunoSEQ multiplex PCR. Of tens of thousands of clones listed, less than 95% are singletons. The sequences come from CD4+ or CD8+ T cells sorted from blood, collected in a trial of the OX40 agonist ivuxolimab. These receptors originate from an adult with an advanced solid tumor such as melanoma, head and neck, liver or kidney cancer.

V is TRBV5-4 and J is TRBJ1-2; 7 bases are a match to TRBD1. With 1 base clipped from V and 6 bases from J, the junction kept 3 bases outside the gene matches. Looked up from germline, CDR1 is SGHNT and CDR2 is YYREEE (reference sequence). This CDR3 has 13 residues. CDR3 DNA sequence: TGTGCCAGCAGCTTGACAGGGGTTGATGGCTACACCTTC. Translation: CASSLTGVDGYTF.

The V call is TRBV7-3, the J call TRBJ2-1; D may be TRBD2 (6 bases). V lost 5 bases to trimming and J lost 6 bases, with 20 bases between them. CDR1 is SGHTA and CDR2 is FQGTGA in the germline V gene. CDR3 length equals 16 residues. The CDR3 here is CASSQGLPEVGNEQFF. DNA of the CDR3: TGTGCCAGCAGCCAGGGACTCCCTGAGGTCGGCAATGAGCAGTTCTTC.